These 28 T cell receptor beta chains share one sample of origin, sequenced in a study of shared clonotypes between healthy human individuals. Measured with immunoSEQ multiplex PCR; TCRdb has only the in-frame clones, and not every one. Of approximately 2,300,000 clones listed, around 93% are singletons. The sample comprised naive CD4+ T cells from PBMCs. Subset given: CD45RA+ positively selected. The source of these receptors is a man aged 18 to 30 in good health. Some clones in this sample may be carry-over from other donors' samples.

Points on this clone: In the same sample, other DNA sequences code for this CDR3. This sequence joins TRBV5-1 and TRBJ1-1, with D perhaps TRBD1 (5 bases). Germline assignment: CDR1 SGHRS and CDR2 YFSETQ. CDR3 size: 12 residues. Trimming stripped 0 bases from V and 7 bases from J, with 7 bases between. As DNA, the CDR3 is TGCGCCAGCAGCTTGGCAGGGCTTGAAGCTTTCTTT. Translating gives CASSLAGLEAFF.

The V call is TRBV10-3, the J call TRBJ2-7; 7 bases agree with TRBD1. The CDR3 is made up of 14 amino acids. J lost 6 bases, V lost 10 bases, and 15 bases had no gene match. From germline, CDR1 is ENHRY and CDR2 SYGVKD. CDR3 residues: CATSEGGARAEQYF. The CDR3 coding sequence is TGTGCCACTTCTGAAGGGGGCGCCCGAGCCGAGCAGTACTTC.

The chain recombines TRBV11-2 with TRBJ2-3, with 7 bases aligning to TRBD2. The CDR3 contains 13 residues. Trimming removed 1 base from V and 12 bases from J; junction bases left unmatched: 7. CDR1 and CDR2 from the germline V gene are SGHAT and FQNNGV. Written as DNA, the CDR3 is TGTGCCAGCAGCTTAGCTGTACGGACTAGTCAGTATTTT. Translated, it gives CASSLAVRTSQYF.

V usage is TRBV7-2 and J usage is TRBJ2-7; the D is unclear. CDR3 length: 14 amino acids. Germline assignment: CDR1 SGHTA and CDR2 FQGNSA. Trimming took 5 bases from V and 1 from J, leaving 12 bases between them. CDR3 in amino acids: CASSRRTGSYEQYF. Here the CDR3 DNA reads TGTGCCAGCAGCCGGAGAACGGGTTCCTACGAGCAGTACTTC. Full variable domain (missing parts from reference TRBV7-2 and TRBJ2-7): GAGVSQSPSNKVTEKGKDVELRCDPISGHTALYWYRQSLGQGLEFLIYFQGNSAPDKSGLPSDRFSAERTGGSVSTLTIQRTQQEDSAVYLCASSRRTGSYEQYFGPGTRLTVT.

About this clone: Other DNA sequences in the sample encode the same CDR3. This rearrangement joins TRBV19 to TRBJ1-2; no definite D call. CDR3 length equals 12 residues. Germline CDR1 is LNHDA and CDR2 is SQIVND (reference sequence). Trimming took 2 bases from V and 5 from J, leaving 6 bases between them. CDR3: CASSIRRYGYTF. The DNA for the CDR3 is TGTGCCAGTAGTATAAGGAGATATGGCTACACCTTC.

V usage is TRBV7-2 and J usage is TRBJ2-2; 11 nucleotides match TRBD2. J was trimmed by 4 bases and V by 6 bases; bases with no gene match: 7. Germline CDR1 is SGHTA and CDR2 is FQGNSA. CDR3 length: 16 amino acids. The CDR3: CASSHSGRAATGELFF. The CDR3 nucleotides read TGTGCCAGCAGTCATAGCGGGAGGGCTGCCACCGGGGAGCTGTTTTTT.

J is TRBJ2-5 and V is TRBV5-1, with TRBD2 matching 12 bases. Germline CDR1 and CDR2: SGHRS and YFSETQ. The CDR3 runs 16 residues. With 4 bases clipped from V and 5 bases from J, the junction kept 9 bases outside the gene matches. The CDR3 here is CASSHRLAGDWETQYF. CDR3 DNA: TGCGCCAGCAGCCACAGACTAGCGGGAGATTGGGAGACCCAGTACTTC.

The genes are TRBV2 and TRBJ2-6, with D hard to call. This CDR3 has 13 amino acids. Germline V lookup: CDR1 SNHLY, CDR2 FYNNEI. Trimming took off 6 bases at V and 0 bases at J, with 3 bases between the two ends. The CDR3 reads CASSNSGANVLTF. CDR3 nucleotides: TGTGCCAGCAGCAACTCTGGGGCCAACGTCCTGACTTTC.

This clone was recorded once. This chain joins TRBV12-5 and TRBJ2-5, with a weak D call TRBD1 (5 bases). Trimming pared 7 bases from V and 5 bases from J, leaving 11 bases between. In germline, CDR1 is LGHNT, CDR2 FRNRAP. The CDR3 loop spans 12 amino acids. The CDR3 nucleotides are TGTGCTAGTGCGCGACAGAGGGAGACCCAGTACTTC. This codes for CASARQRETQYF.

This clone was observed once. This sequence joins TRBV7-2 and TRBJ2-7; D possibly matches TRBD1 or TRBD2 (7 bases each). The CDR3 spans 15 residues. The V end lost 4 bases, the J end lost 7 bases, and 20 bases lay between the germline ends. Germline CDR1 is SGHTA and CDR2 is FQGNSA. CDR3 in DNA: TGTGCCAGCAGCTCAATCCCGTCAGGGGGAGGGGAGCAGTACTTC. Amino acids: CASSSIPSGGGEQYF.

The chain has TRBV28 and TRBJ1-1; D might be TRBD1 (5 bases). This CDR3 contains 14 residues. The germline V gene encodes CDR1 MDHEN and CDR2 SYDVKM. The V gene lost 7 bases and the J gene lost 0 bases, with 12 bases spanning the gap. The CDR3 sequence is CASNLQAMNTEAFF. Written as DNA, the CDR3 is TGTGCCAGCAACCTACAGGCTATGAACACTGAAGCTTTCTTT.

The sample holds one count of this clone. This rearrangement joins TRBV5-1 to TRBJ2-7; possible D gene TRBD1, 6 bases. The CDR3 runs to 14 residues. Germline values: CDR1 SGHRS, CDR2 YFSETQ. Between the trimmed V and J ends, which lost 2 bases and 2 bases, there was a span of 11 bases. CDR3 in amino acids: CASSFQTGTYEQYF. CDR3 sequence (DNA): TGCGCCAGCAGCTTCCAGACAGGAACCTACGAGCAGTACTTC.

Of note for this clone: This CDR3 is also generated by other DNA sequences in the sample. The rearrangement uses TRBV29-1 and TRBJ2-3; D gene unclear. Germline CDR1 SQVTM, CDR2 ANQGSEA. V shed 6 bases and J shed 3 bases, with 10 bases lying between them. The CDR3 length is 12 residues. The CDR3 nucleotides are TGCAGCGTCGACTCCGGGACAGATACGCAGTATTTT. It yields the protein CSVDSGTDTQYF.

This chain links TRBV6-5 with TRBJ2-7; 13 bases fit TRBD2. Germline lookup yields CDR1 MNHEY and CDR2 SVGAGI. The CDR3 spans 15 residues. The trim removed 6 bases at V and 5 bases at J, leaving 7 bases unmatched. For the CDR3, the DNA is TGTGCCAGCAGAAGGACTAGCGGGAGCTTCCACGAGCAGTACTTC. This gives the protein CASRRTSGSFHEQYF.

The CDR3 loop reads CASILAGGLTDTQYF. CDR3 bases: TGTGCCAGCATATTAGCGGGAGGACTCACAGATACGCAGTATTTT. V gene TRBV6-1 combines with J gene TRBJ2-3; TRBD2 aligns across 10 bases. V lost 7 bases, J lost 2 bases, and 6 bases stayed unmatched. The CDR3 is made up of 15 amino acids. Looked up from germline, CDR1 is MNHNS and CDR2 is SASEGT.

The V call is TRBV4-2, the J call TRBJ2-7, with 8 bases identical to TRBD2. The CDR3 extends over 15 amino acids. The germline CDR1 and CDR2 sequences are LGHNA and YNFKEQ. V dropped 3 bases and J dropped 5; count of bases not matched to a gene: 9. DNA for the CDR3: TGTGCCAGCAGCCAGGGGAGCGGGAGAAGTCACGAGCAGTACTTC. Translation gives CASSQGSGRSHEQYF.

This chain uses TRBV10-3 with TRBJ1-4; 8 bases line up with TRBD1. The germline CDR1 and CDR2 sequences are ENHRY and SYGVKD. The CDR3 runs 15 residues. The trim removed 2 bases at V and 3 bases at J, leaving 2 bases unmatched. Written as DNA, the CDR3 is TGTGCCATCAGTGAGCAACAGGGGGCTAATGAAAAACTGTTTTTT. Amino acid sequence: CAISEQQGANEKLFF.

Comment on this clone: The junction departs from germline at one end; a sequencing error may be responsible. The rearrangement links TRBV7-8 to TRBJ2-7; 9 nucleotides match TRBD1. This CDR3 spans 12 amino acids. Germline V gives CDR1 SGHVS, CDR2 FQNEAQ. The CDR3 bases are TGTGCCAGCAGCTTCGGTGAGGGACAGGGAACCTTC. It is translated as CASSFGEGQGTF.

The rearrangement joins TRBV4-1 to TRBJ2-5; 10 nucleotides line up with TRBD2. Trimming at V came to 1 base and at J to 4 bases, leaving 12 bases not matched to a gene. Germline V gives CDR1 MGHRA, CDR2 YSYEKL. This CDR3 region has 18 residues. CDR3 DNA: TGCGCCAGCAGCCAAGTCGAGGCTAGCGGGAGAATGCGAGAGACCCAGTACTTC. This sequence encodes CASSQVEASGRMRETQYF.

As for this clone: The same CDR3 also results from other DNA sequences found in this sample. The CDR3 DNA reads TGCGCCAGCAGCCTCGATCCCACCGGGGAGCTGTTTTTT. This gives the protein CASSLDPTGELFF. The chain couples TRBV5-1 to TRBJ2-2, with D unresolved. V was cut by 4 bases and J by 4 bases, with 8 bases left in between. Germline V lookup: CDR1 SGHRS, CDR2 YFSETQ. This CDR3 is built from 13 residues.

J is TRBJ2-7 and V is TRBV7-9, with D possibly TRBD2 on 7 matching bases. CDR1 is SEHNR and CDR2 is FQNEAQ in the germline V gene (reference sequence). This CDR3 comprises 15 residues. With 0 bases removed from V and 2 bases from J, the gap between germline ends came to 11 bases. The CDR3 DNA reads TGTGCCAGCAGCTTAGCGGCGGGGGCTCCCTACGAGCAGTACTTC. Its translation is CASSLAAGAPYEQYF.

The chain combines TRBV19 with TRBJ2-1; 12 nucleotides match TRBD2. J gave up 10 bases and V 9 bases, and 16 bases lay outside the gene matches. CDR3 length equals 16 residues. Per the germline V gene, CDR1 is LNHDA and CDR2 is SQIVND (reference sequence). The CDR3 here is CASRQVSSGRAGEQFF. CDR3 bases: TGTGCCAGCAGGCAGGTTTCTAGCGGGAGGGCCGGGGAGCAGTTCTTC.

The gene calls are TRBV7-6 and TRBJ2-3; 9 nucleotides match TRBD2. The germline gives CDR1 SGHVS, CDR2 FNYEAQ. The CDR3 covers 13 residues. With 5 bases clipped from V and 14 bases from J, the junction kept 11 bases outside the gene matches. In DNA, the CDR3 is TGTGCCAGCAGCGGAATAGCGGGAGCAGTCCCGTATTTT. Protein sequence: CASSGIAGAVPYF. The variable domain in full, completed from reference TRBV7-6 and TRBJ2-3, reads GAGVSQSPRYKVTKRGQDVALRCDPISGHVSLYWYRQALGQGPEFLTYFNYEAQQDKSGLPNDRFSAERPEGSISTLTIQRTEQRDSAMYRCASSGIAGAVPYFGPGTRLTVL.

The chain joins TRBV4-1 to TRBJ2-7; 11 bases map to TRBD1. The CDR3 sequence is 15 residues long. Losses at the gene ends were 0 bases for V and 3 bases for J; bases not matched to a gene: 1. Germline V lookup: CDR1 MGHRA, CDR2 YSYEKL. CDR3 loop: CASSQEGTGGYEQYF. The CDR3 DNA sequence: TGCGCCAGCAGCCAAGAAGGGACAGGGGGCTACGAGCAGTACTTC.

To note about this clone: In the same sample, other DNA sequences code for this CDR3. The rearrangement links TRBV6-5 to TRBJ2-5; D not resolved. This CDR3 contains 11 residues. Germline CDR1 is MNHEY and CDR2 is SVGAGI. Trimming stripped 7 bases from V and 5 bases from J, with 8 bases between. CDR3: CASTLGETQYF. Here the CDR3 DNA reads TGTGCCAGCACCCTCGGGGAGACCCAGTACTTC.

The CDR3 region is CAISASMGAGLSYEQFF. CDR3 in DNA: TGTGCCATCAGTGCTTCGATGGGGGCGGGGCTTAGTTATGAGCAGTTCTTC. This chain joins TRBV10-3 and TRBJ2-1; D might be TRBD1 or TRBD2, each matching 6 bases. Trimming cost V 4 bases and J 8 bases, with 24 bases left between them. There are 17 residues in the CDR3. CDR1 ENHRY and CDR2 SYGVKD come from the germline V gene.

DNA for the CDR3: TGTGCCAGCAGCGTAGGAGCGTGGCATGAGCAGTTCTTC. This codes for CASSVGAWHEQFF. The genes are TRBV9 and TRBJ2-1, with D unresolved. CDR1 and CDR2 (germline): SGDLS, YYNGEE. The CDR3 spans 13 residues. V lost 0 bases to trimming and J lost 8 bases, with 9 bases between them.

This chain uses TRBV5-1 with TRBJ1-2; the D gene is possibly TRBD1 (5 bases). The V and J ends lost 5 bases and 4 bases respectively, with 12 bases between them. The CDR3 length is 13 residues. Germline loops: CDR1 SGHRS, CDR2 YFSETQ. Here the CDR3 DNA reads TGCGCCAGCAGTCCTGACAGAACCTATGGCTACACCTTC. Its translation: CASSPDRTYGYTF.